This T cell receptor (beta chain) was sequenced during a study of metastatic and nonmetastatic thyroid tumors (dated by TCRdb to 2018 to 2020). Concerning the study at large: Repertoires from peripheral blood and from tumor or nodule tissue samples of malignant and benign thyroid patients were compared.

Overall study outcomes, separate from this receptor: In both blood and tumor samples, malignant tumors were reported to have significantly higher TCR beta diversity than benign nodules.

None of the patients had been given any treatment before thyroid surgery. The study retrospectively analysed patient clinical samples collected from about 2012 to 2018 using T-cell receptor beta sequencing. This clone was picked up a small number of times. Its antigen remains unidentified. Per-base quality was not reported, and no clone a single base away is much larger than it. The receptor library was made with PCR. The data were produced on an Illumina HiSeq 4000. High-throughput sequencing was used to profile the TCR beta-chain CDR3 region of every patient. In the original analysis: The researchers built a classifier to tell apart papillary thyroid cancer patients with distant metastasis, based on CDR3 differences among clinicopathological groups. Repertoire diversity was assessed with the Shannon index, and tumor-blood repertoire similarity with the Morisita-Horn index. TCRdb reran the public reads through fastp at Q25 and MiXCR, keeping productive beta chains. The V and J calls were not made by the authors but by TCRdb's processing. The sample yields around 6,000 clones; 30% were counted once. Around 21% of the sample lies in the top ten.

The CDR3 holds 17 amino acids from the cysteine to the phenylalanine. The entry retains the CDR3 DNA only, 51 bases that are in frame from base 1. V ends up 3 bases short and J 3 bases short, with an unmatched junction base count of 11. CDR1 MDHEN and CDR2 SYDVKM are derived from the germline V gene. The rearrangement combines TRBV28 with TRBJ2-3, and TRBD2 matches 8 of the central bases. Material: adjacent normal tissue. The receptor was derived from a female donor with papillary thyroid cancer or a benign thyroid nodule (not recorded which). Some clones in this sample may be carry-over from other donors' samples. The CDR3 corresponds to CASSLALADKGTDTQYF. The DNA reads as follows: TGTGCCAGCAGTTTGGCACTAGCGGACAAGGGTACAGATACGCAGTATTTT.